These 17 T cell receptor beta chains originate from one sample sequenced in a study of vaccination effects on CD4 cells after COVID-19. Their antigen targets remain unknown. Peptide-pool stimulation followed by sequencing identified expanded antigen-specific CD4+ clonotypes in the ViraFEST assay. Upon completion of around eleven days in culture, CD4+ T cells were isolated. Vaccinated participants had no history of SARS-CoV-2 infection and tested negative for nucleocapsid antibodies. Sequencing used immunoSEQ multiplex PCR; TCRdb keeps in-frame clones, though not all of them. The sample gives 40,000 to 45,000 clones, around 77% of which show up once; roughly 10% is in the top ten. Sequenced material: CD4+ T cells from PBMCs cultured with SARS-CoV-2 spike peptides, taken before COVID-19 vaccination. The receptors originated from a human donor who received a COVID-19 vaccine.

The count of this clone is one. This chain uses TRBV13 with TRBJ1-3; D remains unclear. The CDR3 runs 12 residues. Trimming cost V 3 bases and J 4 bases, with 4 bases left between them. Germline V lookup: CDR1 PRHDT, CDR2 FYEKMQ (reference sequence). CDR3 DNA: TGTGCCAGCAGCTTGTCGGGAAACACCATATATTTT. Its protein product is CASSLSGNTIYF.

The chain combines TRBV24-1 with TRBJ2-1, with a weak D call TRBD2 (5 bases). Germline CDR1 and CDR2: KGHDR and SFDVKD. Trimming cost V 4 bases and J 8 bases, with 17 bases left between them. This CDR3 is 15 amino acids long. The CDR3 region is CATSDPRLPKDEQFF. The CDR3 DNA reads TGTGCCACCAGTGACCCGAGACTACCCAAGGATGAGCAGTTCTTC.

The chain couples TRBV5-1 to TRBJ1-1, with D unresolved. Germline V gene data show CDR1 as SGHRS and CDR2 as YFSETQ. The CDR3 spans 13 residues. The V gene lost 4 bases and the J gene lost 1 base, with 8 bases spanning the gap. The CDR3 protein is CASSRDTNTEAFF. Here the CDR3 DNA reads TGCGCCAGCAGCCGCGACACGAACACTGAAGCTTTCTTT.

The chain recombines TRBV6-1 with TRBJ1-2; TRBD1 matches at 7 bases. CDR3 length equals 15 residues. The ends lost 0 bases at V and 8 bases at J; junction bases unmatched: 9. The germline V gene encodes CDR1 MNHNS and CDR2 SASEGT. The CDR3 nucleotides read TGTGCCAGCAGTGAAGCGCTCGAGGGGGCGCGAGGCTACACCTTC. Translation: CASSEALEGARGYTF.

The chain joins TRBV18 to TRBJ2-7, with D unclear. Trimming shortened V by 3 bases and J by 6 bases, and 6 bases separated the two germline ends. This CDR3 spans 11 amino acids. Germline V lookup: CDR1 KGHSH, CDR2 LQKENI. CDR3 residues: CASSPGGEQYV. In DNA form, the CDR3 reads TGTGCCAGCTCACCTGGCGGCGAGCAGTACGTC.

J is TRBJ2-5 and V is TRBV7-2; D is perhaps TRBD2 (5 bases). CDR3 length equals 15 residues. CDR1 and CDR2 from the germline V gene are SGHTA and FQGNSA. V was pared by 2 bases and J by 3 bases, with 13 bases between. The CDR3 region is CASSLREGIKETQYF. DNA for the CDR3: TGTGCCAGCAGCTTAAGAGAGGGAATAAAAGAGACCCAGTACTTC.

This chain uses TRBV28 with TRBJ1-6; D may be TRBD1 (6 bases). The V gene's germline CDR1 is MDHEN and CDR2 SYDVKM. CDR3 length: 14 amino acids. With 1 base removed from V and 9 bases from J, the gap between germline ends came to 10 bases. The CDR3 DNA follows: TGTGCCAGCAGTTTATTTCAGGGGAGTTCACCCCTCCACTTT. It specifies CASSLFQGSSPLHF.

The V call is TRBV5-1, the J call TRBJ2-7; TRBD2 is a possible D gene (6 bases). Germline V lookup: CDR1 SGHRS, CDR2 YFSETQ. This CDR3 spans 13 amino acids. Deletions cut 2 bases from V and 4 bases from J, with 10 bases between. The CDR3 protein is CASSLGGEYEQYV. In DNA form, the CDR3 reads TGCGCCAGCAGCTTAGGAGGGGAATACGAGCAGTACGTC.

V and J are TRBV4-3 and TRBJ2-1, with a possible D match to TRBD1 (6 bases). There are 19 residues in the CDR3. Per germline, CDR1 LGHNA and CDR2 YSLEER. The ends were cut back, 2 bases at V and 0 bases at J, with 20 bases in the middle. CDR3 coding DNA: TGCGCCAGCAGCCAATTTAGGGCAGGGGACATTAGCTCCTACAATGAGCAGTTCTTC. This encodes CASSQFRAGDISSYNEQFF.

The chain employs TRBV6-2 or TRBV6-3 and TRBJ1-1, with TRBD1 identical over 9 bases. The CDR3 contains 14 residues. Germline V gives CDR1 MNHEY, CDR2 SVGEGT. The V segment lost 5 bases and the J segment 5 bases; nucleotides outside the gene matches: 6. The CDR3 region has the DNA TGTGCCAGCAGTCACCGGGACAGGGTAACTGAAGCTTTCTTT. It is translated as CASSHRDRVTEAFF.

Here the CDR3 reads CASSLAGTVYNEQFF. For the CDR3, the DNA is TGCGCCAGCAGCTTGGCGGGTACTGTATACAATGAGCAGTTCTTC. This chain uses TRBV5-1 with TRBJ2-1; no firm D call. CDR1 SGHRS and CDR2 YFSETQ come from the germline V gene. This CDR3 is 15 amino acids long. The V end lost 0 bases, the J end lost 4 bases, and 11 bases lay between the germline ends.

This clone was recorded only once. The CDR3 coding sequence is TGCGCCAGCAGCTCGTTGGGACTATTGAACACCGGGGAGCTGTTTTTT. It translates to CASSSLGLLNTGELFF. V usage is TRBV5-1 and J usage is TRBJ2-2; 7 nucleotides line up with TRBD2. J was trimmed by 1 base and V by 3 bases; bases with no gene match: 6. This CDR3 comprises 16 residues. Germline loops: CDR1 SGHRS, CDR2 YFSETQ. The complete variable domain, with remaining parts taken from reference TRBV5-1 and TRBJ2-2, reads KAGVTQTPRYLIKTRGQQVTLSCSPISGHRSVSWYQQTPGQGLQFLFEYFSETQRNKGNFPGRFSGRQFSNSRSEMNVSTLELGDSALYLCASSSLGLLNTGELFFGEGSRLTVL.

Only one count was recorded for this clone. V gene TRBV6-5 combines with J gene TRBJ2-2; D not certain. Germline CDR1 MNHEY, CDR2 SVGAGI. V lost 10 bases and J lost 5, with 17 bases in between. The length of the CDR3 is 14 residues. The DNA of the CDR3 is TGTGCCACCCTGAGCCCCCTGGGGACCGGGGAGCTGTTTTTT. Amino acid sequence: CATLSPLGTGELFF.

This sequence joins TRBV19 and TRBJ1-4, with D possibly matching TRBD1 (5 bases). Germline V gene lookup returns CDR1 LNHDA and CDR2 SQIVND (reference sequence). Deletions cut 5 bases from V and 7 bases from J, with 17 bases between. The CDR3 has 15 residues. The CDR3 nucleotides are TGTGCCAGTAGTTCACCCGGGACCTGGGGTGAAAAACTGTTTTTT. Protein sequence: CASSSPGTWGEKLFF.

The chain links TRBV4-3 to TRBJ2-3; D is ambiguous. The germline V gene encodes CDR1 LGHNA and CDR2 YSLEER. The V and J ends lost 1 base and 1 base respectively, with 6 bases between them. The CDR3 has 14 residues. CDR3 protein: CASSQVVGTDTQYF. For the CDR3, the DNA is TGCGCCAGCAGCCAAGTAGTGGGCACAGATACGCAGTATTTT.

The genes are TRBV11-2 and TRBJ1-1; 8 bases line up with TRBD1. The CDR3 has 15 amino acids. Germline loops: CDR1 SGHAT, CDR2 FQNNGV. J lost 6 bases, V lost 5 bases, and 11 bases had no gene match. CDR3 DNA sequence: TGTGCCAGCAGCCGTCCCGACAGGGGTAACGCTGAAGCTTTCTTT. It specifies CASSRPDRGNAEAFF.

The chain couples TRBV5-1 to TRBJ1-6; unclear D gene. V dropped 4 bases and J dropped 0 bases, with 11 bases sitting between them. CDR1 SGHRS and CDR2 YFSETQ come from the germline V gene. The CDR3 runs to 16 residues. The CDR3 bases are TGCGCCAGCAGCCCCAGACGTAGCTCCTATAATTCACCCCTCCACTTT. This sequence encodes CASSPRRSSYNSPLHF. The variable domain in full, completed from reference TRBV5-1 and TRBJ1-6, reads KAGVTQTPRYLIKTRGQQVTLSCSPISGHRSVSWYQQTPGQGLQFLFEYFSETQRNKGNFPGRFSGRQFSNSRSEMNVSTLELGDSALYLCASSPRRSSYNSPLHFGNGTRLTVT.